Listed below are T cell receptor beta chains from one sample, sequenced in a study of shared clonotypes between healthy human individuals. The table came from immunoSEQ multiplex PCR; TCRdb's copy has only in-frame clones and leaves some out. The sample yields roughly 100,000 clones, about 67% seen once. The source material was memory CD8+ T cells sorted from blood. Receptors were obtained from a woman in her twenties or thirties in good health. The CDR3 runs from the conserved cysteine through the conserved F or W. Fields, in order: V gene, clone size, J gene, CDR3 length, CDR3 protein. For some rows the clone size is stated as once, few or many, or as a class when expanded; others skip it.

v_gene: TRBV2
abundance: -
j_gene: TRBJ1-2
len: 13
CDR3aa: CASSLGREWGYTF

v_gene: TRBV27
abundance: -
j_gene: TRBJ2-4
len: 12
CDR3aa: CASSLQGNIQYF

v_gene: TRBV5-1
abundance: -
j_gene: TRBJ2-5
len: 13
CDR3aa: CASSFDRVETQYF

v_gene: TRBV5-5
abundance: few
j_gene: TRBJ2-4
len: 13
CDR3aa: CASSLEEPTIQYF

v_gene: TRBV18
abundance: -
j_gene: TRBJ1-4
len: 14
CDR3aa: CASSPWDTDEKLFF

v_gene: TRBV13
abundance: -
j_gene: TRBJ2-7
len: 13
CDR3aa: CASRWEVWDEQYF

v_gene: TRBV6-6
abundance: -
j_gene: TRBJ2-5
len: 15
CDR3aa: CASSFDIPWDNKQYF

v_gene: TRBV10-3
abundance: -
j_gene: TRBJ2-5
len: 14
CDR3aa: CAISGTSSQETQYF

v_gene: TRBV27
abundance: -
j_gene: TRBJ2-4
len: 17
CDR3aa: CASSTGLAGRAKNIQYF

v_gene: TRBV12-2
abundance: -
j_gene: TRBJ2-5
len: 17
CDR3aa: CASRLGTHRGHQETQYF

v_gene: TRBV7-9
abundance: many
j_gene: TRBJ2-7
len: 15
CDR3aa: CASSQREGERHEQYF

v_gene: TRBV5-6
abundance: once
j_gene: TRBJ1-1
len: 14
CDR3aa: CASSWDGGTSEAFF

v_gene: TRBV5-1
abundance: -
j_gene: TRBJ2-1
len: 15
CDR3aa: CASSPGQGRRNEQFF

v_gene: TRBV9
abundance: -
j_gene: TRBJ1-4
len: 13
CDR3aa: CASSVGVDEKLFF

v_gene: TRBV29-1
abundance: -
j_gene: TRBJ2-6
len: 14
CDR3aa: CSVAERAGANVLTF

v_gene: TRBV6-1
abundance: many
j_gene: TRBJ2-1
len: 15
CDR3aa: CASSEAGGTYNEQFF

v_gene: TRBV5-6
abundance: -
j_gene: TRBJ2-1
len: 11
CDR3aa: CASSTGGRQFF

v_gene: TRBV11-3
abundance: -
j_gene: TRBJ2-3
len: 15
CDR3aa: CASSLLGTSTDTQYF

v_gene: TRBV7-9
abundance: few
j_gene: TRBJ2-7
len: 11
CDR3aa: CASGRGREQYF

v_gene: TRBV7-9
abundance: -
j_gene: TRBJ2-6
len: 16
CDR3aa: CASSPGIFSGANVLTF

v_gene: TRBV29-1
abundance: -
j_gene: TRBJ2-2
len: 13
CDR3aa: CSVRDRESGELFF

v_gene: TRBV27
abundance: -
j_gene: TRBJ2-3
len: 15
CDR3aa: CASSSLAGVTDTQYF

v_gene: TRBV7-6
abundance: -
j_gene: TRBJ2-3
len: 15
CDR3aa: CASSLSGRRTDTQYF

v_gene: TRBV6-4
abundance: -
j_gene: TRBJ1-1
len: 17
CDR3aa: CASSDSTGDTPGTEAFF

v_gene: TRBV2
abundance: -
j_gene: TRBJ1-4
len: 15
CDR3aa: CASSVSPPRGEKLFF

v_gene: TRBV5-6
abundance: -
j_gene: TRBJ1-1
len: 15
CDR3aa: CASSLGNLPGTEAFF

v_gene: TRBV7-9
abundance: once
j_gene: TRBJ2-7
len: 14
CDR3aa: CASSFIGSSYEQYF

v_gene: TRBV28
abundance: few
j_gene: TRBJ1-2
len: 13
CDR3aa: CASSRYERGGYTF

v_gene: TRBV14
abundance: -
j_gene: TRBJ2-1
len: 16
CDR3aa: CASSQPGVAAYNEQFF

v_gene: TRBV19
abundance: -
j_gene: TRBJ2-7
len: 18
CDR3aa: CASGGLGAQGASTYEQYF

v_gene: TRBV6-1
abundance: once
j_gene: TRBJ2-7
len: 15
CDR3aa: CASSLGASGAYEQYF

v_gene: TRBV28
abundance: -
j_gene: TRBJ2-7
len: 15
CDR3aa: CASSLGQGLGYEQYF

v_gene: TRBV7-9
abundance: -
j_gene: TRBJ2-5
len: 14
CDR3aa: CASTQQSKGETQYF

v_gene: TRBV27
abundance: -
j_gene: TRBJ1-1
len: 15
CDR3aa: CASSSMGDMNTEAFF

v_gene: TRBV7-8
abundance: -
j_gene: TRBJ1-3
len: 15
CDR3aa: CASSLVRASGNTIYF

v_gene: TRBV19
abundance: -
j_gene: TRBJ1-1
len: 12
CDR3aa: CASSIGRLEAFF

v_gene: TRBV2
abundance: once
j_gene: TRBJ2-2
len: 14
CDR3aa: CAGTGTTNTGELFF

v_gene: TRBV19
abundance: -
j_gene: TRBJ1-2
len: 13
CDR3aa: CASSIYTDYGYTF

v_gene: TRBV7-9
abundance: -
j_gene: TRBJ2-7
len: 13
CDR3aa: CASRDRLSYEQYF

v_gene: TRBV4-2
abundance: once
j_gene: TRBJ1-2
len: 15
CDR3aa: CASSARDREIHGYTF

v_gene: TRBV11-2
abundance: -
j_gene: TRBJ2-6
len: 18
CDR3aa: CASSLDGQRRAGANVLTF

v_gene: TRBV5-6
abundance: -
j_gene: TRBJ1-1
len: 13
CDR3aa: CASSLPPDTEAFF

v_gene: TRBV18
abundance: -
j_gene: TRBJ2-1
len: 15
CDR3aa: CASSRGSGSLNEQFF

v_gene: TRBV7-8
abundance: few
j_gene: TRBJ1-5
len: 17
CDR3aa: CASSLDLTGMGNQPQHF

v_gene: TRBV15
abundance: many
j_gene: TRBJ2-7
len: 15
CDR3aa: CATSEGLAGAYEQYF

v_gene: TRBV18
abundance: -
j_gene: TRBJ2-1
len: 16
CDR3aa: CASSPRDAGTYNEQFF

v_gene: TRBV6-1
abundance: -
j_gene: TRBJ1-5
len: 14
CDR3aa: CASSEGEGYQPQHF

v_gene: TRBV5-1
abundance: -
j_gene: TRBJ2-7
len: 15
CDR3aa: CASSARLAGTPEQYF

v_gene: TRBV6-5
abundance: once
j_gene: TRBJ1-3
len: 15
CDR3aa: CAVGGPDSGGNTIYF